This T cell receptor beta chain was observed in a study of blood T cell repertoires in COVID-19. About the research overall: Collection of acute and convalescent COVID-19 samples took place in the United States, Italy and Spain. The cDNA or gDNA used as material had been derived from T cells, B-cell-depleted T cells, or PBMCs.

Germline CDR1 reads SGHTA; CDR2 reads FQGNSA. V was pared by 2 bases and J by 5 bases, with 7 bases of the junction left unmatched. The CDR3 is 15 residues long. The authors' processing: Counts of nucleated cells, estimated from reference gene primer amplification, were obtained. Libraries were prepared by immunoSEQ multiplex PCR; TCRdb keeps only in-frame clonotypes and omits some of them. For V, J and clone size, that table is used; D and trimming come from the DNA. Here the sample spans some 110,000 clones, 70% to 90% being singletons. The sequence came from a middle-aged man with acute or convalescent COVID-19. The sequencing sample was made of peripheral blood. The J gene is TRBJ2-5, the V gene TRBV7-2, with 8 bases that match TRBD1. CDR3 residues: CASSLRRTGIETQYF. For the CDR3, the DNA is TGTGCCAGCAGCTTAAGACGGACAGGGATTGAGACCCAGTACTTC.